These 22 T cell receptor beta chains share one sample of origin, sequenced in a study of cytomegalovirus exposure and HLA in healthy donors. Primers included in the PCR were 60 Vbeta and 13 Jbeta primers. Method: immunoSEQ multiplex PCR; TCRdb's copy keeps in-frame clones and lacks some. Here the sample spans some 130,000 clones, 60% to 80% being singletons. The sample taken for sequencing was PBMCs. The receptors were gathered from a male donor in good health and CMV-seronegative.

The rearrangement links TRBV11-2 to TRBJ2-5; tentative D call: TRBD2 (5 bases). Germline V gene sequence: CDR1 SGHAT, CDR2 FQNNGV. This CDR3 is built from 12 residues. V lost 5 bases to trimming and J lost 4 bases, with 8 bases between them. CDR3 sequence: CASSREGETQYF. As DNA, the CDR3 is TGTGCCAGCAGCCGGGAAGGAGAGACCCAGTACTTC.

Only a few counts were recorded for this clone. CDR3 loop: CASSLSSGGSEAFF. The CDR3 DNA sequence: TGTGCCAGCAGTTTATCGTCCGGCGGGTCTGAAGCTTTCTTT. This chain links TRBV28 with TRBJ1-1; D gene ambiguous. The CDR3 is made up of 14 amino acids. V was clipped by 1 base and J by 6 bases, with 12 bases between them. The germline V gene encodes CDR1 MDHEN and CDR2 SYDVKM. Based on the CDR3 plus reference TRBV28 and TRBJ1-1, the full variable domain is DVKVTQSSRYLVKRTGEKVFLECVQDMDHENMFWYRQDPGLGLRLIYFSYDVKMKEKGDIPEGYSVSREKKERFSLILESASTNQTSMYLCASSLSSGGSEAFFGQGTRLTVV.

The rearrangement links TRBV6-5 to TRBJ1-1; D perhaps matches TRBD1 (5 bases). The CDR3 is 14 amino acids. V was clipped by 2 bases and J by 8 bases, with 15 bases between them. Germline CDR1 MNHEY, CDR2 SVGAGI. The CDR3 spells CASSYVSGLGEAFF. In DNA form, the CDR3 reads TGTGCCAGCAGTTACGTTTCAGGGCTGGGGGAAGCTTTCTTT.

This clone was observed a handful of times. CDR3 loop: CATQAERTNYGYTF. CDR3 in DNA: TGTGCCACACAGGCTGAACGTACTAACTATGGCTACACCTTC. The chain has TRBV6-6 and TRBJ1-2; D possibly corresponds to TRBD1 (5 bases). Deletions cut 10 bases from V and 0 bases from J, with 15 bases between. The germline V gene encodes CDR1 MNHNY and CDR2 SVGAGI (reference sequence). The CDR3 is made up of 14 amino acids.

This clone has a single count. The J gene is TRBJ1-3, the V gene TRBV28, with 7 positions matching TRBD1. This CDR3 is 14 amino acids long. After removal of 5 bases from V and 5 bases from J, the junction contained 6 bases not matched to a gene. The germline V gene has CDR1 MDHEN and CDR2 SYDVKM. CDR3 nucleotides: TGTGCCAGCAGTCAACAGGGGCTTCGAAACACCATATATTTT. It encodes CASSQQGLRNTIYF.

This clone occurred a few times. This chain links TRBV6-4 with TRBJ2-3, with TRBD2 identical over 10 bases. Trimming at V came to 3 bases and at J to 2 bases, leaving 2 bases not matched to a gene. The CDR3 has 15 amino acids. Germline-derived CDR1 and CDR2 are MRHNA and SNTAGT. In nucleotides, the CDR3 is TGTGCCAGCAGTGAAGCGGGGGGGGCCACAGATACGCAGTATTTT. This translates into CASSEAGGATDTQYF.

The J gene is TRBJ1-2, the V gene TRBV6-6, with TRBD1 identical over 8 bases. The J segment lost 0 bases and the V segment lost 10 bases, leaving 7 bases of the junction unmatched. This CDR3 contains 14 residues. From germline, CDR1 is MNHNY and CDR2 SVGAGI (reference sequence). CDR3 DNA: TGTGCCACCAAACCGGGACAGGCTAACTATGGCTACACCTTC. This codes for CATKPGQANYGYTF.

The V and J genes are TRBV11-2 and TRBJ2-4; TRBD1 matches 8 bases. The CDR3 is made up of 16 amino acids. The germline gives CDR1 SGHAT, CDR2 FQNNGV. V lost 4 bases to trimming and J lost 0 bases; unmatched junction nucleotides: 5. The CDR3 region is CASSSTGDVAKNIQYF. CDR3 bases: TGTGCCAGCAGCTCGACAGGGGACGTAGCCAAAAACATTCAGTACTTC.

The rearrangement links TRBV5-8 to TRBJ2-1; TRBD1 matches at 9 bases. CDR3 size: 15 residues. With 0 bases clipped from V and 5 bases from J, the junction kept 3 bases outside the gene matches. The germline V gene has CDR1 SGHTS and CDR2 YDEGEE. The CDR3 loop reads CASSLGGQGNNEQFF. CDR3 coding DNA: TGTGCCAGCAGCTTGGGAGGACAGGGGAACAATGAGCAGTTCTTC.

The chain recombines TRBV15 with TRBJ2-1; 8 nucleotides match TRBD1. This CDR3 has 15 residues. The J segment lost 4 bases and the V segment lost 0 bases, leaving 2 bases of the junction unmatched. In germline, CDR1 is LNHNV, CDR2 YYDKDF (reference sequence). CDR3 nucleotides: TGTGCCACCAGCAGAGACAGGGGGCTTTACAATGAGCAGTTCTTC. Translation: CATSRDRGLYNEQFF.

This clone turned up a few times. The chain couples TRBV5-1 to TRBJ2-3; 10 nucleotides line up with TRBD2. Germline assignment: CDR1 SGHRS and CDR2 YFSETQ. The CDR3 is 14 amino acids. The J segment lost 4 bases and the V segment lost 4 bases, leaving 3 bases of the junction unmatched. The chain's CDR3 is CASSPTSGADTQYF. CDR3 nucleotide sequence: TGCGCCAGCAGCCCTACTAGCGGGGCAGATACGCAGTATTTT.

DNA for the CDR3: TGTGCCAGCAGTTCCGGGGCCCAGCATTTT. Translated, it gives CASSSGAQHF. The genes are TRBV28 and TRBJ1-5; D is unclear. The CDR3 totals 10 residues. CDR1 and CDR2 from the germline V gene are MDHEN and SYDVKM. The germline V and J ends were trimmed by 4 bases and 11 bases, with 6 bases remaining between them.

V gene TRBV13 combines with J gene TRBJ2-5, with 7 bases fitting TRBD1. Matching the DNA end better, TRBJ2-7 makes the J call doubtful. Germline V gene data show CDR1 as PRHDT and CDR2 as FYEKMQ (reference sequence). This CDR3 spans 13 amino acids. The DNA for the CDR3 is TGTGCCAGCAGCCAGACAGGGATCGGCGAGCAGTACTTC. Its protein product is CASSQTGIGEQYF.

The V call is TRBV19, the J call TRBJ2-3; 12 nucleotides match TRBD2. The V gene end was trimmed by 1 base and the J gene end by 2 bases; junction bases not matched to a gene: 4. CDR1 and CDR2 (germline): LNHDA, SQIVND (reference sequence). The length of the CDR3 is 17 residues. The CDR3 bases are TGTGCCAGTAGTATAGGTAGGACTAGCGGGGTCACAGATACGCAGTATTTT. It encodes CASSIGRTSGVTDTQYF.

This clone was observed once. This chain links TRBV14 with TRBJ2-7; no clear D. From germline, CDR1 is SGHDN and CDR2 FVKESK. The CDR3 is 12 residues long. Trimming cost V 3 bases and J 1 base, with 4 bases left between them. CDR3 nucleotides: TGTGCCAGCAGCCATTCGTCCTACGAGCAGTACTTC. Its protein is CASSHSSYEQYF.

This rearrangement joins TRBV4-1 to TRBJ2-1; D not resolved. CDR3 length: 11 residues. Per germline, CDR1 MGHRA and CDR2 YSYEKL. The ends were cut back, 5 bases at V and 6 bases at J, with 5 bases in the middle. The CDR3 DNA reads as TGCGCCAGCAGCGCCGGCAATGAGCAGTTCTTC. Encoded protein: CASSAGNEQFF.

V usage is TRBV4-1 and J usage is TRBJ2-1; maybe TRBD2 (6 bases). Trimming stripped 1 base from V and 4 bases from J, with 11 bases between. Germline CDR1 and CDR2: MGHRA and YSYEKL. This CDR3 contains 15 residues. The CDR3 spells CASSQVAGPYNEQFF. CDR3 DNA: TGCGCCAGCAGCCAAGTTGCGGGACCTTACAATGAGCAGTTCTTC.

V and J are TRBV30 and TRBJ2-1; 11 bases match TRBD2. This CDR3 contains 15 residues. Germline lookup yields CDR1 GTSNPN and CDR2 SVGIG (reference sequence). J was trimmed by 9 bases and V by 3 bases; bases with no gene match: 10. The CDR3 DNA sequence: TGTGCCTGGAGAGTAGCGGGAGGGCCTCTGGTTGAGCAGTTCTTC. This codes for CAWRVAGGPLVEQFF.

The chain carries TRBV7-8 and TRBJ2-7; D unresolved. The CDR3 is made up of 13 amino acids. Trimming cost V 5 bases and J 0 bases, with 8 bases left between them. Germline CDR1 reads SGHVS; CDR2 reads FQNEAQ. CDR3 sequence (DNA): TGTGCCAGCAGCATCCTTAGCTCCTACGAGCAGTACTTC. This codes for CASSILSSYEQYF.

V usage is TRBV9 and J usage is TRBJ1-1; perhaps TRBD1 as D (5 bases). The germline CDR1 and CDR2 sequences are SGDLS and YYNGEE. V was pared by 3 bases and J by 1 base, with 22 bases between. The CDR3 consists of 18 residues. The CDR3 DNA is TGTGCCAGCAGCGAGGGTCCCCTACAGGTTATGAGGAACACTGAAGCTTTCTTT. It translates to CASSEGPLQVMRNTEAFF.

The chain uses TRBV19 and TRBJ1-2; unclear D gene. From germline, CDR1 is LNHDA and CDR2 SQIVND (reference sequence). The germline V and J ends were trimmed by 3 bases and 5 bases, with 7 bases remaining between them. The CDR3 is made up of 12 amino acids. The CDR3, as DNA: TGTGCCAGTAGTATCTCGGTTTATGGCTACACCTTC. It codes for CASSISVYGYTF. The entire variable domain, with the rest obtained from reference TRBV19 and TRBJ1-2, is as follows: DGGITQSPKYLFRKEGQNVTLSCEQNLNHDAMYWYRQDPGQGLRLIYYSQIVNDFQKGDIAEGYSVSREKKESFPLTVTSAQKNPTAFYLCASSISVYGYTFGSGTRLTVV.

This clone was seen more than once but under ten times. The CDR3 spells CASRTSGQGIYGYTF. In DNA, the CDR3 is TGTGCCAGTCGAACCTCGGGACAGGGGATTTATGGCTACACCTTC. The gene calls are TRBV19 and TRBJ1-2, with 10 bases lining up with TRBD1. The CDR3 extends over 15 amino acids. Germline V gives CDR1 LNHDA, CDR2 SQIVND (reference sequence). Germline trimming cut 8 bases from V and 5 bases from J; bases unmatched to any gene: 11.